This T cell receptor (beta chain) was identified during a study of blood T cell repertoires in COVID-19. CDR3 length: 14 amino acids. Germline V gives CDR1 ENHRY, CDR2 SYGVKD. Trimming at V came to 11 bases and at J to 6 bases, leaving 10 bases not matched to a gene. Libraries were prepared by immunoSEQ multiplex PCR; TCRdb keeps only in-frame clonotypes and omits some of them. This table holds tens of thousands of clones, more than 75% found once. The rearrangement joins TRBV10-3 to TRBJ1-6; 7 nucleotides agree with TRBD1. The source of this sequence is a man between 50 and 59 years old with active or convalescent COVID-19. The sample taken for sequencing was peripheral blood. The chain's CDR3 is CAARDRAGNSPLHF. The DNA for the CDR3 is TGTGCCGCTAGAGACAGGGCAGGTAATTCACCCCTCCACTTT.